The TCR beta chain under discussion was sequenced for a study of OX40 agonist ivuxolimab in advanced cancers. The CDR3 spans 16 residues. Generated by immunoSEQ multiplex PCR, the TCRdb table keeps only in-frame clones and is missing some. This sample has about 51,000 clones, with around 77% found just once. The TCR was taken from an adult with an advanced solid tumor such as melanoma, head and neck, liver or kidney cancer. J is TRBJ2-5 and V is TRBV21-1; the D call of TRBD1 is as the table states it, not checked on the DNA. TRBV21-1 is described as a pseudogene. Sequencing was performed on CD4+ or CD8+ T cells sorted from blood, taken in a trial of the OX40 agonist ivuxolimab. The CDR3 is CASSPPQTETLETQYF. In DNA form, the CDR3 reads TGTGCCAGCAGCCCCCCGCAGACAGAGACCTTGGAGACCCAGTACTTC.